These 16 T cell receptor beta chains originate from one sample sequenced in a study of identical twins. TCRdb reprocessed the 5' RACE reads via MiXCR and lists one record per CDR3 protein. Among 450,000 or so distinct CDR3 sequences listed, 14% were seen once. The same sample was also used in a study of yellow fever vaccine responses in identical twins.

Sequencing used CD4+ T cells sorted from blood. These receptors were taken from a woman between 18 and 29 years old in good health.

The table lists this clonotype with a few counts. The genes are TRBV7-7 and TRBJ2-3, with a tentative D call TRBD1 (5 bases). Germline V gives CDR1 SSHAT, CDR2 FNYEAQ (reference sequence). This CDR3 has 14 amino acids. DNA of the CDR3: TGTGCTAGCCAAAAACGAGAAGGGGCAGATACGCAGTATTTT. Translation: CASQKREGADTQYF. The variable domain in full, completed from reference TRBV7-7 and TRBJ2-3, reads GAGVSQSPRYKVTKRGQDVTLRCDPISSHATLYWYQQALGQGPEFLTYFNYEAQPDKSGLPSDRFSAERPEGSISTLTIQRTEQRDSAMYRCASQKREGADTQYFGPGTRLTVL.

The CDR3 is CASSPEGAGGGETQYF. CDR3 sequence (DNA): TGCGCCAGCAGCCCCGAAGGAGCGGGAGGGGGAGAGACCCAGTACTTC. The chain joins TRBV4-3 to TRBJ2-5; 10 nucleotides align to TRBD2. The V gene end was trimmed by 4 bases and the J gene end by 4 bases; junction bases not matched to a gene: 9. This CDR3 has 16 residues. Germline V gene sequence: CDR1 LGHNA, CDR2 YSLEER.

This clonotype appeared a few times. The rearrangement uses TRBV20-1 and TRBJ2-7, with 7 bases aligning to TRBD1. J gave up 2 bases and V 0 bases, and 16 bases lay outside the gene matches. Germline V gives CDR1 DFQATT, CDR2 SNEGSKA (reference sequence). The CDR3 has 18 residues. This chain's CDR3 is CSAREALVRDSQPYEQYF. The CDR3 DNA follows: TGCAGTGCTAGAGAGGCGCTAGTTAGGGACAGCCAACCCTACGAGCAGTACTTC.

The chain uses TRBV20-1 and TRBJ2-5, with D perhaps being TRBD1 or TRBD2 (5 bases each). Trimming pared 1 base from V and 0 bases from J, leaving 12 bases between. This CDR3 is built from 15 residues. Germline V gene sequence: CDR1 DFQATT, CDR2 SNEGSKA (reference sequence). CDR3 sequence: CSARGLGTYQETQYF. The CDR3, as DNA: TGCAGTGCTAGAGGCTTAGGGACGTACCAAGAGACCCAGTACTTC.

Many counts were recorded for this clonotype. The chain couples TRBV10-3 to TRBJ2-7, with TRBD1 matching over 9 bases. The V segment lost 6 bases and the J segment 2 bases; nucleotides outside the gene matches: 11. CDR1 is ENHRY, CDR2 SYGVKD, per germline. This CDR3 is built from 16 residues. CDR3 sequence reads: CAIRPGTGRLTYEQYF. The CDR3 DNA reads as TGTGCCATCAGACCCGGGACAGGGCGCCTGACCTACGAGCAGTACTTC.

There are a few counts of this clonotype. The DNA of the CDR3 is TGTGCCAGCCCCGGGCCTACCTACGAGCAGTACTTC. This sequence encodes CASPGPTYEQYF. The rearrangement joins TRBV28 to TRBJ2-7; D gene unclear. Germline lookup yields CDR1 MDHEN and CDR2 SYDVKM. V dropped 8 bases and J dropped 2 bases, with 10 bases sitting between them. This CDR3 has 12 residues.

V and J are TRBV4-2 and TRBJ2-3; D could derive from TRBD1 or TRBD2 (6 bases each). The CDR3 contains 16 residues. Per germline, CDR1 LGHNA and CDR2 YNFKEQ. Trimming shortened V by 0 bases and J by 6 bases, and 16 bases separated the two germline ends. The CDR3 loop is CASSQDWRGAPDTQYF. CDR3 in DNA: TGTGCCAGCAGCCAAGATTGGAGGGGGGCCCCTGATACGCAGTATTTT.

This clonotype has a count of ten or more. The chain links TRBV5-1 to TRBJ2-2; D unresolved. Germline V gene data show CDR1 as SGHRS and CDR2 as YFSETQ. Trimming left V 0 bases short and J 3 bases short, with 9 bases between. The length of the CDR3 is 15 residues. CDR3 region: CASSLAVPDTGELFF. DNA for the CDR3: TGCGCCAGCAGCTTGGCGGTTCCGGACACCGGGGAGCTGTTTTTT. Looking up the rest from reference TRBV5-1 and TRBJ2-2 gives the full variable domain: KAGVTQTPRYLIKTRGQQVTLSCSPISGHRSVSWYQQTPGQGLQFLFEYFSETQRNKGNFPGRFSGRQFSNSRSEMNVSTLELGDSALYLCASSLAVPDTGELFFGEGSRLTVL.

The chain has TRBV2 and TRBJ1-2; possible D gene TRBD1, 5 bases. V was trimmed by 8 bases and J by 3 bases, leaving 13 bases between them. The CDR3 is made up of 13 amino acids. Germline CDR1 and CDR2: SNHLY and FYNNEI. Here the CDR3 reads CASDDRNHYGYTF. In DNA, the CDR3 is TGTGCCAGCGACGACAGAAATCACTATGGCTACACCTTC. Full variable domain (outside the CDR3, taken from reference TRBV2 and TRBJ1-2): EPEVTQTPSHQVTQMGQEVILRCVPISNHLYFYWYRQILGQKVEFLVSFYNNEISEKSEIFDDQFSVERPDGSNFTLKIRSTKLEDSAMYFCASDDRNHYGYTFGSGTRLTVV.

V is TRBV10-3 and J is TRBJ2-7; 9 bases match TRBD1. Per the germline V gene, CDR1 is ENHRY and CDR2 is SYGVKD. Germline trimming cut 6 bases from V and 2 bases from J; bases unmatched to any gene: 8. This CDR3 is 15 amino acids long. The CDR3 region is CAISPVGTGTYEQYF. CDR3 nucleotides: TGTGCCATCAGCCCGGTCGGGACAGGGACCTACGAGCAGTACTTC.

This clonotype has a count of ten or more. This chain joins TRBV5-1 and TRBJ1-1; D ambiguous. The V and J ends lost 0 bases and 0 bases respectively, with 6 bases between them. Per germline, CDR1 SGHRS and CDR2 YFSETQ. The length of the CDR3 is 14 residues. CDR3 region: CASSLVVLNTEAFF. CDR3 DNA: TGCGCCAGCAGCTTGGTCGTCCTGAACACTGAAGCTTTCTTT.

This clonotype was observed a handful of times. V is TRBV5-1 and J is TRBJ2-1; 7 nucleotides agree with TRBD1. The germline V gene encodes CDR1 SGHRS and CDR2 YFSETQ. The CDR3 covers 16 residues. With V trimmed by 3 bases and J by 2 bases, 8 bases remained unmatched. The CDR3: CASSSPGQSPYNEQFF. The CDR3 region has the DNA TGCGCCAGCAGCTCCCCGGGACAGAGCCCCTACAATGAGCAGTTCTTC.

V usage is TRBV7-9 and J usage is TRBJ2-5; 8 positions match TRBD1. The CDR3 is made up of 15 amino acids. With V trimmed by 5 bases and J by 4 bases, 9 bases remained unmatched. Germline assignment: CDR1 SEHNR and CDR2 FQNEAQ (reference sequence). CDR3 loop: CASSTWTGTGETQYF. DNA of the CDR3: TGTGCCAGCAGCACCTGGACAGGGACGGGAGAGACCCAGTACTTC.

This clonotype was picked up a small number of times. Here the CDR3 reads CASGGGIDSPLHF. The CDR3 nucleotides read TGTGCCAGCGGTGGGGGTATTGATTCACCCCTCCACTTT. The chain joins TRBV6-6 to TRBJ1-6; D might be TRBD1 (5 bases). The CDR3 runs to 13 residues. Germline CDR1 and CDR2: MNHNY and SVGAGI (reference sequence). Trimming took 8 bases from V and 8 from J, leaving 13 bases between them.

This chain connects TRBV6-2 or TRBV6-3 to TRBJ1-1; tentative D call: TRBD1 (6 bases). Trimming left V 5 bases short and J 2 bases short, with 12 bases between. The length of the CDR3 is 14 residues. CDR1 is MNHEY and CDR2 is SVGEGT in the germline V gene. The CDR3 spells CASSTKTGNTEAFF. CDR3 DNA sequence: TGTGCCAGCAGTACTAAGACAGGAAACACTGAAGCTTTCTTT.

The V gene is TRBV5-1, the J gene TRBJ2-2, with 9 bases lining up with TRBD2. The CDR3 spans 16 residues. The V and J ends lost 1 base and 4 bases, in that order; junction bases with no gene match: 5. Germline V CDR1 and CDR2: SGHRS, YFSETQ. CDR3: CASSLLSGGPTGELFF. The CDR3 region has the DNA TGCGCCAGCAGCTTGCTTAGCGGGGGACCCACCGGGGAGCTGTTTTTT.